This TCR beta chain stems from a study of Graves' ophthalmopathy and Graves' hyperthyroidism. This clonotype was observed at least ten times. This CDR3 contains 15 residues. With V trimmed by 1 base and J by 4 bases, 4 bases remained unmatched. CDR1 and CDR2 from the germline V gene are MNHNS and SASEGT. Pregnancy or lactation, uncontrolled infections and other autoimmune diseases were grounds for excluding patients. TCR beta CDR3 amplification used RNA transcripts. An opening RT-PCR round employed HTBI primers and preceded a second-round multiplex PCR. TCRdb re-called the multiplex PCR reads through MiXCR, storing one row per CDR3 protein. The table has hundreds of thousands of distinct CDR3 sequences, 22% seen once.

The rearrangement links TRBV6-1 to TRBJ1-2; 9 bases are shared with TRBD1. The sequenced sample consisted of peripheral blood. This sequence originates from a woman aged 18-35 years with stable Graves' hyperthyroidism. Some clones in this sample may be carry-over from other donors' samples. The CDR3 here is CASSEETGGTYGYTF. The CDR3 nucleotides are TGTGCCAGCAGTGAAGAGACAGGGGGGACCTATGGCTACACCTTC.